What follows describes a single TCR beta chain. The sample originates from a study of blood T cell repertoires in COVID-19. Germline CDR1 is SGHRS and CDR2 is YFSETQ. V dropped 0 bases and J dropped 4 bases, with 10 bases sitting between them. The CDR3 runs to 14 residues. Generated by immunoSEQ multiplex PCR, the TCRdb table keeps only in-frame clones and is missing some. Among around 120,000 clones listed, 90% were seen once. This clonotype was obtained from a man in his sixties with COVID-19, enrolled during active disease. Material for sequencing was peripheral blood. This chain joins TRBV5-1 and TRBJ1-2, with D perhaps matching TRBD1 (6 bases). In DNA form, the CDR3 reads TGCGCCAGCAGCTTGGAGGGGGAGCTCTATGGCTACACCTTC. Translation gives CASSLEGELYGYTF.